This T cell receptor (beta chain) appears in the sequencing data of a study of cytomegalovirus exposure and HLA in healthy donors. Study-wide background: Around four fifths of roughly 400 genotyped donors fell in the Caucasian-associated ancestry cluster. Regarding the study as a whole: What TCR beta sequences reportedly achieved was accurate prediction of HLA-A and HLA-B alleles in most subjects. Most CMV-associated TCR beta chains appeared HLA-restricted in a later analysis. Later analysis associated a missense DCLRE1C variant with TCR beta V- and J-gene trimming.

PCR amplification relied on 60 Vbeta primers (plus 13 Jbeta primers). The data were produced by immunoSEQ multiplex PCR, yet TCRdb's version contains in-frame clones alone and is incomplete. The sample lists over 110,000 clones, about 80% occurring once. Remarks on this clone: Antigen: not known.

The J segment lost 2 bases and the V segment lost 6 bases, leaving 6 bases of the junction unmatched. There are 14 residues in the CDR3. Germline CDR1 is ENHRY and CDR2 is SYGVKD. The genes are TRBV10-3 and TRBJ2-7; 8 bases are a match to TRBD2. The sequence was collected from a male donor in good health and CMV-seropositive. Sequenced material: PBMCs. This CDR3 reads CAISPGLGPYEQYF. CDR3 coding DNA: TGTGCCATCAGCCCGGGACTAGGGCCCTACGAGCAGTACTTC.